One and the same sample provided the 8 T cell receptor beta chains below, sequenced in a study of Ad26.COV2.S vaccination and SARS-CoV-2 variants. Treatment: roughly 20 received Ad26.COV2.S at low or high dose, single or two shots; roughly five received placebo; per-sample allocation not given. All samples were drawn on day 63, counting from the first vaccine or placebo injection. Using immunoSEQ multiplex PCR, the repertoire was profiled, and TCRdb retains in-frame clones only, with some absent. The data contain 250,000 to 300,000 clones, around 87% of them singletons. The sample was peripheral blood, taken in a trial of Ad26.COV2.S vaccine versus placebo. The source is a person aged 18-65 years who received the Ad26.COV2.S COVID-19 vaccine or a placebo.

V and J are TRBV7-8 and TRBJ1-5; D uncertain. With 5 bases removed from V and 1 base from J, the gap between germline ends came to 15 bases. Germline lookup yields CDR1 SGHVS and CDR2 FQNEAQ. The CDR3 runs 16 residues. CDR3: CASSPQGRQSNQPQHF. CDR3 coding DNA: TGTGCCAGCAGCCCCCAAGGTCGGCAGAGCAATCAGCCCCAGCATTTT.

The V and J genes are TRBV24-1 and TRBJ1-5; D not certain. Germline CDR1 reads KGHDR; CDR2 reads SFDVKD. The ends were cut back, 2 bases at V and 10 bases at J, with 8 bases in the middle. This CDR3 is 12 amino acids long. CDR3 DNA sequence: TGTGCCACCAGTGATTCTGGGAACCCCCAGCATTTT. Amino acid sequence: CATSDSGNPQHF.

This chain connects TRBV3-1 (or the pseudogene TRBV3-2) to TRBJ1-1, with 7 bases lining up with TRBD1. The CDR3 sequence is 14 residues long. V dropped 2 bases and J dropped 4; count of bases not matched to a gene: 4. The germline V gene has CDR1 LGHDT and CDR2 YNNKEL (reference sequence). CDR3 bases: TGTGCCAGCAGCCAATATCAGGGGGGCACTGAAGCTTTCTTT. This gives the protein CASSQYQGGTEAFF.

This clone was counted a single time. The chain couples TRBV15 to TRBJ2-3; D might be TRBD2 (6 bases). This CDR3 contains 13 residues. Trimming removed 8 bases at V and 4 bases at J, with 13 bases between. Germline values: CDR1 LNHNV, CDR2 YYDKDF (reference sequence). The CDR3 coding sequence is TGTGCCACCCGGGAAGGAGGGGCAGATACGCAGTATTTT. This codes for CATREGGADTQYF.

J is TRBJ1-2 and V is TRBV14; 8 nucleotides match TRBD1. The length of the CDR3 is 14 residues. Trimming took 5 bases from V and 7 from J; bases not matched to a gene: 9. Germline CDR1 SGHDN, CDR2 FVKESK. Written as DNA, the CDR3 is TGTGCCAGCAGCTCATACAGGGGGAGTAGTGGCTACACCTTC. It translates to CASSSYRGSSGYTF.

V and J are TRBV7-2 and TRBJ2-7; perhaps TRBD2 as D (6 bases). The germline V and J ends were trimmed by 3 bases and 1 base, with 10 bases remaining between them. This CDR3 comprises 14 residues. Looked up from germline, CDR1 is SGHTA and CDR2 is FQGNSA. The chain's CDR3 is CASSLSGLSYEQYF. DNA for the CDR3: TGTGCCAGCAGCTTGTCGGGACTTTCCTACGAGCAGTACTTC.

The chain couples TRBV7-8 to TRBJ1-1; D is undetermined. This CDR3 is 15 amino acids long. Trimming removed 0 bases at V and 5 bases at J, with 13 bases between. CDR1 and CDR2 from the germline V gene are SGHVS and FQNEAQ. The CDR3 loop is CASSLAQGWWTEAFF. In nucleotides, the CDR3 is TGTGCCAGCAGCTTAGCCCAAGGTTGGTGGACTGAAGCTTTCTTT.

The J gene is TRBJ1-3, the V gene TRBV6-5; D is unclear. The CDR3 has 15 amino acids. Trimming stripped 2 bases from V and 4 bases from J, with 12 bases between. CDR1 is MNHEY, CDR2 SVGAGI, per germline. The CDR3 nucleotides are TGTGCCAGCAGTTACGGCAGGCTATCCGGAAACACCATATATTTT. Protein product: CASSYGRLSGNTIYF.